This TCR beta chain is from a study of shared clonotypes between healthy human individuals. Sequencing was performed with immunoSEQ multiplex PCR; in TCRdb, only in-frame clones are kept and a portion is missing. Of some 1.4 million clones detected, around 97% appear once; the ten largest clones hold over 1%. Germline CDR1 reads SGHAT; CDR2 reads FQNNGV. The CDR3 sequence is 14 residues long. With 4 bases removed from V and 5 bases from J, the gap between germline ends came to 12 bases. Memory CD4+ cells were the fraction left after CD45RA+ naive selection. The material sequenced was naive CD4+ T cells sorted from blood. Subset specified: CD45RA+ positively selected. The rearrangement links TRBV11-2 to TRBJ2-1; D possibly matches TRBD1 or TRBD2 (6 bases each). This receptor was obtained from a man aged 30-40 years in good health. CDR3 nucleotides: TGTGCCAGCAGCTCGGCGAGGGGGGACAATGAGCAGTTCTTC. The encoded protein is CASSSARGDNEQFF.